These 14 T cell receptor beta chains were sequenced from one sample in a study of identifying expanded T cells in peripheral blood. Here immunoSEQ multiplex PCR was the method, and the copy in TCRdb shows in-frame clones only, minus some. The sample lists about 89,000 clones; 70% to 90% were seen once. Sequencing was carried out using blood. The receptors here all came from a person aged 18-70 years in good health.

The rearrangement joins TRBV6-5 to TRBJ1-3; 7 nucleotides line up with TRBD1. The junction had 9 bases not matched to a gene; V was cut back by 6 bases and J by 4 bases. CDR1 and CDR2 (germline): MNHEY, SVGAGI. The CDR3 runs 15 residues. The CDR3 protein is CASSRYRDRGNTIYF. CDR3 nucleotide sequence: TGTGCCAGCAGCAGATACCGGGACAGAGGAAACACCATATATTTT.

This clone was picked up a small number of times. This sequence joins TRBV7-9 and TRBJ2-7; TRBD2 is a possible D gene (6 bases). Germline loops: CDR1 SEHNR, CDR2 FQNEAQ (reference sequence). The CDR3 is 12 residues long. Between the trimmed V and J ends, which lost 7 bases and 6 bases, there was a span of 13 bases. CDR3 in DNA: TGTGCCAGCACCCAGGGAGGCAGCGAGCAGTACTTC. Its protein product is CASTQGGSEQYF.

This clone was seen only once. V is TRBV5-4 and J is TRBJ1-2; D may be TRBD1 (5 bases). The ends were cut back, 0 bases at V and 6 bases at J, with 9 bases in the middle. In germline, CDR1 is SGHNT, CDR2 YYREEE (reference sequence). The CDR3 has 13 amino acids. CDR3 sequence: CASSLAWGDGYTF. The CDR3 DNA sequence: TGTGCCAGCAGCTTGGCATGGGGGGATGGCTACACCTTC.

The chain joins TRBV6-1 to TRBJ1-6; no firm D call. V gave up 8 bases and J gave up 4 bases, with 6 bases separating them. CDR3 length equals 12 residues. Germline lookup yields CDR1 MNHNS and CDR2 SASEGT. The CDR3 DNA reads TGTGCCAGCTCCGGATATAATTCACCCCTCCACTTT. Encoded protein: CASSGYNSPLHF.

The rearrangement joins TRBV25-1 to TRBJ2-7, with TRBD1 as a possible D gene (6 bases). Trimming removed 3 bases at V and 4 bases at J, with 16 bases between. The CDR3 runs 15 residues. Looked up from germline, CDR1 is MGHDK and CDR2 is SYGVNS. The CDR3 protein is CASSDPGHSPYEQYF. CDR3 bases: TGTGCCAGCAGTGACCCGGGACATAGCCCGTACGAGCAGTACTTC.

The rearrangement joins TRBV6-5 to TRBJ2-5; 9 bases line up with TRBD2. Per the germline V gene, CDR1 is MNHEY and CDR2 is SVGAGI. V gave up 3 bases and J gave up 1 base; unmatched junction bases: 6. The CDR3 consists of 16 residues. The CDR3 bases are TGTGCCAGCAGTTATTCTAGCGGGGATTTCCAAGAGACCCAGTACTTC. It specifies CASSYSSGDFQETQYF.

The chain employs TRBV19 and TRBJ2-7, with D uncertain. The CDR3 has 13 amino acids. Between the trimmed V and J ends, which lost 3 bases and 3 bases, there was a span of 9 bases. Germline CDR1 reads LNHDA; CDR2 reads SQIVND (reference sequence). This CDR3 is CASSIEDGYEQYF. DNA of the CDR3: TGTGCCAGTAGTATCGAGGACGGCTACGAGCAGTACTTC.

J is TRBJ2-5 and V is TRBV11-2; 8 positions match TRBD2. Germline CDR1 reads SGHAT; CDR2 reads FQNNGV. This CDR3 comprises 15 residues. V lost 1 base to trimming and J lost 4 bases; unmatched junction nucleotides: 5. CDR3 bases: TGTGCCAGCAGCTTAGGCGGGGCGGGGGGAGAGACCCAGTACTTC. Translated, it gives CASSLGGAGGETQYF.

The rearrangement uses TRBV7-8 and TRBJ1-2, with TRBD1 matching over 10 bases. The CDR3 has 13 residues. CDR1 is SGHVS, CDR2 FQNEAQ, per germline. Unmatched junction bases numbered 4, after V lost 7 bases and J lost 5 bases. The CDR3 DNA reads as TGTGCCAGCACCGGACAGGGGGATTATGGCTACACCTTC. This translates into CASTGQGDYGYTF.

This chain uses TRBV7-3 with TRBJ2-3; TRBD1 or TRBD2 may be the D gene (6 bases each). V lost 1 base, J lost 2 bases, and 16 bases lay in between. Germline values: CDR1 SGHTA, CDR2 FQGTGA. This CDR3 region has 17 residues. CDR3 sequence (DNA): TGTGCCAGCAGCTTAAAGGGGGGTACGACCTCCACAGATACGCAGTATTTT. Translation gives CASSLKGGTTSTDTQYF.

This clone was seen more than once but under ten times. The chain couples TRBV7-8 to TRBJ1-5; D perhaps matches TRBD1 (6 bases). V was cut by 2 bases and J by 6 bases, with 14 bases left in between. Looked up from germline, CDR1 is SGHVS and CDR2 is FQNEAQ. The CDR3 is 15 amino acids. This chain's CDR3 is CASSLQGSGAQPQHF. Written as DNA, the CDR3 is TGTGCCAGCAGCTTACAGGGATCAGGGGCTCAGCCCCAGCATTTT.

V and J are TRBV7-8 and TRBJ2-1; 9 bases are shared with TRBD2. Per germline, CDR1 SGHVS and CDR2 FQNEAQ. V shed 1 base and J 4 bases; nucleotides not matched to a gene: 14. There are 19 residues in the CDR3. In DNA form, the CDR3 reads TGTGCCAGCAGCTTAGATACGGGTGCGGGGGGGCGGAGTTACAATGAGCAGTTCTTC. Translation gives CASSLDTGAGGRSYNEQFF. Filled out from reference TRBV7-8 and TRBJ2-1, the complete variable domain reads GAGVSQSPRYKVAKRGQDVALRCDPISGHVSLFWYQQALGQGPEFLTYFQNEAQLDKSGLPSDRFFAERPEGSVSTLKIQRTQQEDSAVYLCASSLDTGAGGRSYNEQFFGPGTRLTVL.

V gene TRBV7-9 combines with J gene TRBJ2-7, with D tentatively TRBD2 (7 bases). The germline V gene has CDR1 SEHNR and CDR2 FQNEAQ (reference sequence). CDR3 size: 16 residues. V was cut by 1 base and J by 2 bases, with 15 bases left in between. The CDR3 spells CASSLGGGGTPYEQYF. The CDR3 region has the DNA TGTGCCAGCAGCTTAGGCGGGGGCGGGACCCCCTACGAGCAGTACTTC.

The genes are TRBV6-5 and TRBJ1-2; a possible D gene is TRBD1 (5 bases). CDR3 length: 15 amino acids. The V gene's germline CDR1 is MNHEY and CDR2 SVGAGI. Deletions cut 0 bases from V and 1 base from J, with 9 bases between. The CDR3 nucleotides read TGTGCCAGCAGTTACTCCAAACAGGTTAACTATGGCTACACCTTC. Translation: CASSYSKQVNYGYTF.